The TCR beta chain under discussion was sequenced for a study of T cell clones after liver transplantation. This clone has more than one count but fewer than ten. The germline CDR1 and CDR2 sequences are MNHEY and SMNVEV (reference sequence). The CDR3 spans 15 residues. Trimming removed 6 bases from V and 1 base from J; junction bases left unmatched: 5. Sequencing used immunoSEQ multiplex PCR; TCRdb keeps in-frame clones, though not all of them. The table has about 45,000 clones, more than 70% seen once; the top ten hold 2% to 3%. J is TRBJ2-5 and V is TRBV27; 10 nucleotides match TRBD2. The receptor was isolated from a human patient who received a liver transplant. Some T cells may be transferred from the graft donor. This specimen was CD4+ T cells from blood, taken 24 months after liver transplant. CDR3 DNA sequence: TGTGCCAGCAGACCCATAGCGGGAGGCCAAGAGACCCAGTACTTC. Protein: CASRPIAGGQETQYF.